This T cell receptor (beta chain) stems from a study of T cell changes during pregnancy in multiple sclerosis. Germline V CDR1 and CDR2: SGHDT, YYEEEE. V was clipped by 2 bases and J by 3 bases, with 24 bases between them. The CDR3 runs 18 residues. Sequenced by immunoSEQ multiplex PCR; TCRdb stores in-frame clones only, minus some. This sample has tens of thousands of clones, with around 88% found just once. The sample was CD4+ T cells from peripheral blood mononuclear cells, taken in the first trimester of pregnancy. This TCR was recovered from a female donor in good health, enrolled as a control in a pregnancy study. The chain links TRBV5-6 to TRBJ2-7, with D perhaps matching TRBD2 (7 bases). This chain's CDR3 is CASSFSGGRRSPLYEQYF. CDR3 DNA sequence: TGTGCCAGCAGCTTTTCGGGGGGCCGCCGTAGCCCCCTCTACGAGCAGTACTTC.